Following are 26 T cell receptor beta chains from one sample sequenced in a study of OX40 agonist ivuxolimab in advanced cancers. The data were produced by immunoSEQ multiplex PCR, yet TCRdb's version contains in-frame clones alone and is incomplete. The table records 65,000 to 75,000 clones, roughly 90% of them present only once. Sequences were derived from CD4+ or CD8+ T cells sorted from blood, sampled in a trial of the OX40 agonist ivuxolimab. These TCRs come from an adult with an advanced solid tumor such as melanoma, head and neck, liver or kidney cancer.

J is TRBJ2-7 and V is TRBV5-4; D is uncertain. V was pared by 3 bases and J by 9 bases, with 13 bases between. The CDR3 length is 12 residues. The V gene's germline CDR1 is SGHNT and CDR2 YYREEE (reference sequence). CDR3 DNA sequence: TGTGCCAGCAGCTCGGACGGAGCCGGGCAGTACTTC. This codes for CASSSDGAGQYF. Full variable domain (remainder filled in from reference TRBV5-4 and TRBJ2-7): ETGVTQSPTHLIKTRGQQVTLRCSSQSGHNTVSWYQQALGQGPQFIFQYYREEENGRGNFPPRFSGLQFPNYSSELNVNALELDDSALYLCASSSDGAGQYFGPGTRLTVT.

The chain carries TRBV2 and TRBJ1-4; 7 bases agree with TRBD1. Germline lookup yields CDR1 SNHLY and CDR2 FYNNEI. The CDR3 extends over 13 amino acids. V shed 2 bases and J 10 bases; nucleotides not matched to a gene: 4. Written as DNA, the CDR3 is TGTGCCAGCAGTGAACAGGGGGTACGAAAACTGTTTTTT. Translating it yields CASSEQGVRKLFF.

The chain uses TRBV27 and TRBJ1-1; D is perhaps TRBD1 (5 bases). This CDR3 comprises 13 residues. V was cut by 5 bases and J by 4 bases, with 11 bases left in between. From germline, CDR1 is MNHEY and CDR2 SMNVEV (reference sequence). The CDR3 spells CASSQRGGTEAFF. The CDR3 DNA is TGTGCCAGCAGTCAAAGGGGTGGCACTGAAGCTTTCTTT.

This chain uses TRBV7-9 with TRBJ2-2, with D hard to call. Trimming took off 1 base at V and 0 bases at J, with 6 bases between the two ends. This CDR3 is 15 amino acids long. Germline values: CDR1 SEHNR, CDR2 FQNEAQ (reference sequence). CDR3 in DNA: TGTGCCAGCAGCTTAGTTCTTACGAACACCGGGGAGCTGTTTTTT. This codes for CASSLVLTNTGELFF. Full variable domain (missing parts from reference TRBV7-9 and TRBJ2-2): DTGVSQNPRHKITKRGQNVTFRCDPISEHNRLYWYRQTLGQGPEFLTYFQNEAQLEKSRLLSDRFSAERPKGSFSTLEIQRTEQGDSAMYLCASSLVLTNTGELFFGEGSRLTVL.

This clone has a single count. The chain couples TRBV11-2 to TRBJ2-1, with 13 bases lining up with TRBD2. CDR3 length: 15 amino acids. Losses at the gene ends were 1 base for V and 10 bases for J; bases not matched to a gene: 4. The germline V gene has CDR1 SGHAT and CDR2 FQNNGV. The DNA of the CDR3 is TGTGCCAGCAGCTTAGGACTAGCGGGGGGCGTGGAGCAGTTCTTC. It codes for CASSLGLAGGVEQFF.

The genes are TRBV5-1 and TRBJ2-7, with a possible D match to TRBD2 (6 bases). Germline-derived CDR1 and CDR2 are SGHRS and YFSETQ. This CDR3 comprises 13 residues. Trimming removed 4 bases at V and 3 bases at J, with 11 bases between. CDR3 DNA sequence: TGCGCCAGCAGCAGGGGAGGTAACTACGAGCAGTACTTC. Protein product: CASSRGGNYEQYF.

This clone has just one count. The chain employs TRBV27 and TRBJ2-3; TRBD2 agrees at 9 bases. In germline, CDR1 is MNHEY, CDR2 SMNVEV (reference sequence). Trimming cost V 2 bases and J 2 bases; bases outside gene matches: 11. The CDR3 runs to 18 residues. The CDR3 here is CASSLLWTSANPTDTQYF. CDR3 coding DNA: TGTGCCAGCAGTTTACTTTGGACTAGCGCAAACCCCACAGATACGCAGTATTTT.

This sequence joins TRBV6-6 and TRBJ1-5, with 7 bases fitting TRBD1. This CDR3 is 16 amino acids long. V dropped 0 bases and J dropped 6; count of bases not matched to a gene: 8. Germline assignment: CDR1 MNHNY and CDR2 SVGAGI (reference sequence). The CDR3 protein is CASSYSYTGVRQPQHF. The CDR3 nucleotides are TGTGCCAGCAGTTACTCGTATACAGGGGTGCGTCAGCCCCAGCATTTT.

The V call is TRBV25-1, the J call TRBJ1-4, with D unresolved. Germline V gene lookup returns CDR1 MGHDK and CDR2 SYGVNS. CDR3 size: 11 residues. V was pared by 7 bases and J by 7 bases, with 7 bases between. CDR3 residues: CASMAGEKLFF. CDR3 DNA sequence: TGTGCCAGCATGGCGGGTGAAAAACTGTTTTTT.

The V gene is TRBV6-4, the J gene TRBJ1-2, with 7 positions matching TRBD1. The CDR3 consists of 14 residues. Looked up from germline, CDR1 is MRHNA and CDR2 is SNTAGT. J lost 0 bases, V lost 10 bases, and 8 bases had no gene match. The CDR3 here is CAKRQGTANYGYTF. The CDR3 nucleotides read TGTGCCAAGAGACAGGGTACAGCTAACTATGGCTACACCTTC.

V is TRBV12-5 and J is TRBJ1-1; weak D call: TRBD1 (5 bases). Germline V CDR1 and CDR2: LGHNT, FRNRAP. V dropped 6 bases and J dropped 0 bases, with 8 bases sitting between them. This CDR3 comprises 13 residues. CDR3 protein: CASGSGLNTEAFF. For the CDR3, the DNA is TGTGCTAGTGGATCAGGGTTGAACACTGAAGCTTTCTTT.

CDR3 sequence (DNA): TGTGCCAGCAGCTCGGGACAGGGGAAAGGATACGAGCAGTACTTC. This translates into CASSSGQGKGYEQYF. V gene TRBV7-2 combines with J gene TRBJ2-7; 10 bases are shared with TRBD1. With V trimmed by 4 bases and J by 4 bases, 7 bases remained unmatched. Germline V CDR1 and CDR2: SGHTA, FQGNSA. The CDR3 loop spans 15 amino acids.

The chain is built from TRBV15 and TRBJ1-3; 7 bases are shared with TRBD1. The J segment lost 2 bases and the V segment lost 5 bases, leaving 3 bases of the junction unmatched. CDR3 size: 14 residues. CDR1 and CDR2 (germline): LNHNV, YYDKDF (reference sequence). The CDR3 DNA reads as TGTGCCACCAGCGTCGACAGGGCTGGAAACACCATATATTTT. It yields the protein CATSVDRAGNTIYF.

The V gene is TRBV4-1, the J gene TRBJ1-1; D is ambiguous. This CDR3 is built from 15 residues. V lost 1 base to trimming and J lost 0 bases, with 9 bases between them. Germline-derived CDR1 and CDR2 are MGHRA and YSYEKL. CDR3 loop: CASSQGNRMNTEAFF. The CDR3 nucleotides read TGCGCCAGCAGCCAAGGAAACAGAATGAACACTGAAGCTTTCTTT.

The rearrangement links TRBV11-2 to TRBJ2-7; 11 nucleotides line up with TRBD1. V was pared by 3 bases and J by 2 bases, with 0 bases of the junction left unmatched. Germline CDR1 and CDR2: SGHAT and FQNNGV. The CDR3 is 14 residues long. CDR3 sequence (DNA): TGTGCCAGCAGCTTGGACAGGGGGCCCTACGAGCAGTACTTC. Its protein product is CASSLDRGPYEQYF.

The CDR3 DNA follows: TGTGCCTGGAGTCTAGGACAGGGAACTAATGAAAAACTGTTTTTT. Amino acid sequence: CAWSLGQGTNEKLFF. The chain uses TRBV30 and TRBJ1-4; TRBD1 agrees at 8 bases. With 2 bases clipped from V and 1 base from J, the junction kept 3 bases outside the gene matches. This CDR3 has 15 residues. Germline V lookup: CDR1 GTSNPN, CDR2 SVGIG (reference sequence).

This sequence joins TRBV6-5 and TRBJ2-5; possibly TRBD1 for D (6 bases). V was trimmed by 2 bases and J by 0 bases, leaving 7 bases between them. This CDR3 has 14 amino acids. Germline values: CDR1 MNHEY, CDR2 SVGAGI. CDR3 residues: CASSYGTNQETQYF. In DNA, the CDR3 is TGTGCCAGCAGTTACGGGACAAACCAAGAGACCCAGTACTTC.

The V and J genes are TRBV30 and TRBJ1-3, with unresolved D. V lost 0 bases, J lost 7 bases, and 7 bases lay in between. CDR3 length equals 12 residues. CDR1 is GTSNPN, CDR2 SVGIG, per germline (reference sequence). The CDR3 DNA reads TGTGCCTGGAGTGTTGCAGCGAACACCATATATTTT. Residues: CAWSVAANTIYF.

V is TRBV7-8 and J is TRBJ1-1; D is ambiguous. Trimming took 2 bases from V and 2 from J, leaving 6 bases between them. The CDR3 consists of 13 residues. Germline V gene sequence: CDR1 SGHVS, CDR2 FQNEAQ. DNA of the CDR3: TGTGCCAGCAGCTTAAACAGAAACACTGAAGCTTTCTTT. The encoded protein is CASSLNRNTEAFF.

The genes are TRBV29-1 and TRBJ2-4; 8 bases fit TRBD2. Trimming cost V 6 bases and J 1 base; bases outside gene matches: 5. The V gene's germline CDR1 is SQVTM and CDR2 ANQGSEA. The CDR3 sequence is 14 residues long. This CDR3 reads CSVRVAGAKNIQYF. The DNA for the CDR3 is TGCAGCGTCCGGGTAGCGGGGGCCAAAAACATTCAGTACTTC.

This sequence joins TRBV6-5 and TRBJ1-2, with D tentatively TRBD1 (5 bases). The CDR3 is made up of 13 amino acids. Germline CDR1 is MNHEY and CDR2 is SVGAGI. V lost 7 bases and J lost 8, with 17 bases in between. CDR3 nucleotide sequence: TGTGCCAGCACCCAGGGAGGGCGGGGAGGCTACACCTTC. Its protein is CASTQGGRGGYTF.

The rearrangement joins TRBV4-1 to TRBJ2-2, with D perhaps matching TRBD1 (6 bases). CDR1 MGHRA and CDR2 YSYEKL come from the germline V gene. The CDR3 has 16 amino acids. Trimming removed 2 bases at V and 1 base at J, with 11 bases between. CDR3 in DNA: TGCGCCAGCAGCCAACGGACAGTGGGGAACACCGGGGAGCTGTTTTTT. This encodes CASSQRTVGNTGELFF.

This chain connects TRBV15 to TRBJ2-2, with TRBD1 identical over 9 bases. Looked up from germline, CDR1 is LNHNV and CDR2 is YYDKDF (reference sequence). This CDR3 comprises 16 residues. V lost 3 bases and J lost 4; bases outside the gene matches: 6. CDR3 coding DNA: TGTGCCACCAGCAGTCGGGACAGGGCGGGCACCGGGGAGCTGTTTTTT. This codes for CATSSRDRAGTGELFF.

Notes on this clone: The junction does not match germline at one end; this may be a read error. This chain links TRBV30 with TRBJ1-1, with D possibly TRBD1 on 5 matching bases. CDR1 is GTSNPN and CDR2 is SVGIG in the germline V gene (reference sequence). This CDR3 region has 13 residues. The CDR3 region is CARRDGTNTEAFF. The CDR3 region has the DNA TGTGCCCGGAGGGACGGGACGAACACTGAAGCTTTCTTT.

The genes are TRBV5-3 and TRBJ1-2; 7 bases match TRBD1. TRBV5-3 is designated an ORF whose function remains uncertain. CDR3 length: 15 amino acids. The V gene end was trimmed by 3 bases and the J gene end by 3 bases; junction bases not matched to a gene: 8. CDR3 in amino acids: CARSCEGGADYGYTF. The CDR3 DNA sequence: TGTGCCAGAAGCTGTGAAGGGGGCGCGGACTATGGCTACACCTTC.

The chain has TRBV7-9 and TRBJ1-3; D gene unclear. CDR3 length: 15 amino acids. CDR1 and CDR2 from the germline V gene are SEHNR and FQNEAQ (reference sequence). V gave up 1 base and J gave up 0 bases, with 7 bases separating them. CDR3 DNA sequence: TGTGCCAGCAGCTTAGGGCGCAGCTCTGGAAACACCATATATTTT. Translating it yields CASSLGRSSGNTIYF.